Below are 3 T cell receptor beta chains sequenced from a single sample in a study of T-cell memory formation after mild COVID-19 listed by TCRdb under 2021. Preparation of the library involved 5' RACE. The sequencer listed for this sample is Illumina NovaSeq 6000. TCRdb applied fastp at Q25 and MiXCR to the public reads, then kept only in-frame beta chains. Duplicate CDR3 protein sequences are folded into a single record with the most common DNA and genes. For this sample the table gives about 350,000 distinct CDR3 sequences, of which roughly an eighth were detected only once. The top ten constitute 22% of the sample. The sequenced sample was PBMCs or a T cell subset sorted from them (not recorded which). Every receptor here comes from a man aged 18-30 years who had mild COVID-19 (a few samples of this study predate the infection). The sample titles of this study are shuffled in the database, so cell type and time point are left out; the donor was told from shared clones.

This clonotype was counted a few times. This sequence joins TRBV7-8 and TRBJ1-6, with a weak D call TRBD1 (5 bases). The germline V gene has CDR1 SGHVS and CDR2 FQNEAQ. The V end was cut by 7 bases, the J end by 4 bases, with 11 bases between. The CDR3 has 14 amino acids. The CDR3 DNA sequence: TGTGCCAGCATGATCGGGGGTTATAATTCACCCCTCCACTTT. Translating gives CASMIGGYNSPLHF. Full variable domain (rest looked up from reference TRBV7-8 and TRBJ1-6): GAGVSQSPRYKVAKRGQDVALRCDPISGHVSLFWYQQALGQGPEFLTYFQNEAQLDKSGLPSDRFFAERPEGSVSTLKIQRTQQEDSAVYLCASMIGGYNSPLHFGNGTRLTVT.

The chain has TRBV7-2 and TRBJ2-1; D is unclear. The germline CDR1 and CDR2 sequences are SGHTA and FQGNSA. The V and J ends lost 5 bases and 7 bases respectively, with 15 bases between them. The CDR3 extends over 14 amino acids. The CDR3 is CASSRRERANEQFF. As DNA, the CDR3 is TGTGCCAGCAGCCGAAGGGAACGGGCTAATGAGCAGTTCTTC. Combining the CDR3 with reference TRBV7-2 and TRBJ2-1 gives the whole variable domain GAGVSQSPSNKVTEKGKDVELRCDPISGHTALYWYRQSLGQGLEFLIYFQGNSAPDKSGLPSDRFSAERTGGSVSTLTIQRTQQEDSAVYLCASSRRERANEQFFGPGTRLTVL.

This clonotype was recorded a few times. The rearrangement links TRBV6-2 or TRBV6-3 to TRBJ2-3, with D perhaps TRBD2 (5 bases). Germline V gene lookup returns CDR1 MNHEY and CDR2 SVGEGT. This CDR3 has 11 amino acids. V was pared by 7 bases and J by 7 bases, with 9 bases between. The CDR3, as DNA: TGTGCCAGCACGCTAGCTAATACGCAGTATTTT. The encoded protein is CASTLANTQYF.